This is a list of T cell receptor beta chains from one sample in a study of vaccination effects on CD4 cells after COVID-19. These receptors' targets are unknown. Clones were sequenced by immunoSEQ multiplex PCR, and TCRdb holds only the in-frame ones, with some missing. The top ten hold around 12% of the sample, which has about 8,100 clones, approximately 72% seen once. This material consisted of CD4+ T cells from PBMCs cultured with HCoV-229E spike peptides, taken before COVID-19 vaccination. The receptors here all came from a human donor who received a COVID-19 vaccine. Both conserved end residues are part of each CDR3. D genes are given only for firm matches. Where a row states a size, it is once, few, many or the class of an expanded clone; other rows omit it.

- TRBJ2-5 - TRBV9 TGTGCCAGCAGCGTAGGGTTCTCCGGGGAGACCCAGTACTTC CASSVGFSGETQYF
- TRBJ1-2 - TRBV6-5 TGTGCCAGCAGTTACGGGGGTCAGGGCGAAGGCTACACCTTC CASSYGGQGEGYTF
few TRBJ1-5 TRBD1 TRBV15 TGTGCCACCAGCAGAGCGATTACAGGGGGTCAGCCCCAGCATTTT CATSRAITGGQPQHF
- TRBJ1-1 - TRBV7-9 TGTGCCAGCAGCTTAGCGGGGGGGAACACTGAAGCTTTCTTT CASSLAGGNTEAFF
- TRBJ1-4 - TRBV5-4 TGTGCCAGCAGCTCTGACAGCAATGAAAAACTGTTTTTT CASSSDSNEKLFF
- TRBJ1-1 TRBD1 TRBV11-3 TGTGCCAGCAGCTTAGGCCGGGACAGGGAAGCTTTCTTT CASSLGRDREAFF
once TRBJ2-1 TRBD2 TRBV19 TGTGCCAGTAGTCTGACAGCGGGGGGGATCCTCAATGAGCAGTTCTTC CASSLTAGGILNEQFF
- TRBJ2-6 - TRBV6-4 TGTGCCAGCAGTGACAGCCTCTCTGGGGCCAACGTCCTGACTTTC CASSDSLSGANVLTF
- TRBJ2-7 - TRBV18 TGTGCCAGCTCCTCCTCCTACGAGCAGTACTTC CASSSSYEQYF
- TRBJ2-6 - TRBV7-2 TGTGCCAGCAGCTTAAGAGCCTCTGGGGCCAACGTCCTGACTTTC CASSLRASGANVLTF
once TRBJ1-1 - TRBV5-4 TGTGCCAGCAGCCTCCCGACAGAGATGAACACTGAAGCTTTCTTT CASSLPTEMNTEAFF
- TRBJ2-2 TRBD2 TRBV10-3 TGTGCCATCAGTGAGCCCCCCGCCACTAGCGGGAGTTACCATACCGGGGAGCTGTTTTTT CAISEPPATSGSYHTGELFF
- TRBJ1-5 - TRBV9 TGTGCCAGCAGCGTAGGGACCATTGGCAATCAGCCCCAGCATTTT CASSVGTIGNQPQHF
few TRBJ2-7 - TRBV7-9 TGTGCCAGCAGCCCCGTCTACGAGCAGTACTTC CASSPVYEQYF
- TRBJ2-7 - TRBV18 TGTGCCAGCTCACCACAGGGGACCTCCTACGAGCAGTACTTC CASSPQGTSYEQYF
- TRBJ2-1 TRBD2 TRBV10-2 TGCGCCAGCAGTGAGCACGCCGTAGGGAGGGAGTTCTTC CASSEHAVGREFF
- TRBJ2-1 TRBD2 TRBV7-6 TGTGCCAGCAGCCTACGGGGAGCGAGCGGGATTACATACAATGAGCAGTTCTTC CASSLRGASGITYNEQFF
few TRBJ2-7 TRBD2 TRBV19 TGTGCCAGTAGCCGAAAGTCCCCGGGACTAGCGGGGACGTGGGAGCAGTACTTC CASSRKSPGLAGTWEQYF
- TRBJ2-7 TRBD2 TRBV4-1 TGCGCCAGCAGCCAAGGGGAATGGCTAGCGGGGGCCCTCTCCTACGAGCAGTACTTC CASSQGEWLAGALSYEQYF
once TRBJ2-6 TRBD1 TRBV28 TGTGCCAGCAGCCCAGGGACAGGGGTTTTTTATGGGGCCAACGTCCTGACTTTC CASSPGTGVFYGANVLTF
few TRBJ1-5 - TRBV6-1 TGTGCCAGCAGTGAAGCGTCAGGGGATCAGCCCCAGCATTTT CASSEASGDQPQHF
- TRBJ2-5 - TRBV27 TGTGCCAGCCGTGGACAACTACAAGAGACCCAGTACTTC CASRGQLQETQYF
- TRBJ1-6 TRBD1 TRBV28 TGTGCCAGCAGCCCTCCGACAGGGTCGCGTTCACCCCTCCACTTT CASSPPTGSRSPLHF
once TRBJ2-1 - TRBV7-2 TGTGCCAGCAGCCCAACGTGGATAAACAATGAGCAGTTCTTC CASSPTWINNEQFF
- TRBJ2-7 - TRBV12-2 TGTGCAAGGGGGGGGCTAGCGGGATCATTTGCCTACGAGCAGTACTTC CARGGLAGSFAYEQYF
- TRBJ2-7 TRBD2 TRBV6-5 TGTGCCAGCAGTTTTAGCGGGGACCCCACCTACGAGCAGTACTTC CASSFSGDPTYEQYF
- TRBJ1-2 TRBD1 TRBV11-2 TGTGCCAGCAGCTTACGTATTGAGGGGGCTGGCGGTGGCTACACCTTC CASSLRIEGAGGGYTF
- TRBJ2-2 - TRBV20-1 TGCAGTGCTAGTAAAAGAGGACTCGCGAACACCGGGGAGCTGTTTTTT CSASKRGLANTGELFF
- TRBJ1-2 - TRBV4-1 TGCGCCAGCAGCCAAGGGCCAGTTTTCTATGGCTACACCTTC CASSQGPVFYGYTF
once TRBJ2-5 - TRBV18 TGTGCCAGCTCACCAGACTCTCAAGAGACCCAGTACTTC CASSPDSQETQYF
- TRBJ2-5 - TRBV5-1 TGCGCCAGCAGCCAAGATGGGACTCTAGGCGGGGAGACCCAGTACTTC CASSQDGTLGGETQYF
- TRBJ2-3 TRBD2 TRBV6-4 TGTGCCAGCAGTCCGACTAGCGGGGCTACAGATACGCAGTATTTT CASSPTSGATDTQYF
- TRBJ1-2 TRBD1 TRBV4-1 TGCGCCAGCACCCGGACAGGCAACTATGGCTACACCTTC CASTRTGNYGYTF
few TRBJ1-1 - TRBV5-4 TGTGCCAGCAGCTTGAGGGGTAGGGCCATGAACACTGAAGCTTTCTTT CASSLRGRAMNTEAFF
few TRBJ2-3 - TRBV29-1 TGCAGCGTTGTGGGCGTAGGCACAGATACGCAGTATTTT CSVVGVGTDTQYF
- TRBJ1-2 TRBD1 TRBV2 TGTGCCAGCAACCAAGGGGGCGGGACCAACTATGGCTACACCTTC CASNQGGGTNYGYTF
- TRBJ2-7 TRBD1 TRBV18 TGTGCCAGCTCACCCCCGGGACAGGAGCAGTACTTC CASSPPGQEQYF
- TRBJ1-1 TRBD1 TRBV9 TGTGCCAGCAGCGCGCGGACAGGGTGGGCTACAGATGGAGAAGCTTTCTTT CASSARTGWATDGEAFF
- TRBJ2-7 TRBD1 TRBV3-1/TRBV3-2 TGTGCCAGCAGCCAGACAGGGGGCTACTACGAGCAGTACTTC CASSQTGGYYEQYF
- TRBJ1-2 TRBD1 TRBV6-7 TGTGCCAGCAGTAACCGGGACAGGGCCATACCCTATGGCTACACCTTC CASSNRDRAIPYGYTF
once TRBJ1-2 - TRBV19 TGTGCCAGTAGTATCGGCCGGGGGTCTGCGGGCTATGGCTACACCTTC CASSIGRGSAGYGYTF
- TRBJ1-2 - TRBV10-2 TGCGCCAGCAGTGGTGACAGGATCTCCCATGGCTACACCTTC CASSGDRISHGYTF
few TRBJ2-6 - TRBV4-1 TGCGCCAGCAGCGGACAGTGGGTCTCTGGGGCCAACGTCCTGACTTTC CASSGQWVSGANVLTF
- TRBJ2-3 - TRBV3-1/TRBV3-2 TGTGCCAGCAGCCTAAGTTCGAGCGGGAGCACAGATACGCAGTATTTT CASSLSSSGSTDTQYF
- TRBJ2-7 - TRBV25-1 TGTGCCAGCAGGGGACAATTTTACGAGCAGTACTTC CASRGQFYEQYF
- TRBJ1-1 - TRBV10-3 TGTGCCATCAGTGAGTCGGTAGCAAAAAACACTGAAGCTTTCTTT CAISESVAKNTEAFF
- TRBJ1-1 - TRBV4-1 TGCGCCAGCAGCCAAGTCAGCGGCGAAGCTTTCTTT CASSQVSGEAFF
- TRBJ2-1 TRBD2 TRBV6-4 TGTGCCAGCAGTGACACTAGCGGGGGGGCGAATGAGCAGTTCTTC CASSDTSGGANEQFF
few TRBJ2-3 - TRBV4-1 TGCGCCAGCAGCCAAGGATCCCCAGGAGATACGCAGTATTTT CASSQGSPGDTQYF
- TRBJ2-2 - TRBV6-5 TGTGCCAGCAGTTGGAGGGGTCGTACCGGGGAGCTGTTTTTT CASSWRGRTGELFF
- TRBJ2-1 TRBD2 TRBV5-1 TGCGCCAGTACTCCGGGGGGGCTCACTGAGCAGTTCTTC CASTPGGLTEQFF
- TRBJ2-2 TRBD1 TRBV7-9 TGTGCCAGCACCGTGGGGACAGGTGGATCCGGGGAGCTGTTTTTT CASTVGTGGSGELFF
- TRBJ1-5 TRBD1 TRBV2 TGTGCCAGCAAGTTACAACCCGACAGGGGGAACAGCAATCAGCCCCAGCATTTT CASKLQPDRGNSNQPQHF
- TRBJ2-2 - TRBV24-1 TGTGCCACCAGTGATTTGCGGCCCGGGGAGCTGTTTTTT CATSDLRPGELFF